Presented here are 8 T cell receptor beta chains from one specimen sequenced in a study of blood T cell repertoires in COVID-19. Only in-frame clones appear in the TCRdb table, and some are missing; sequencing was by immunoSEQ multiplex PCR. In the table there are under 500,000 clones, more than 85% of which are singletons. Sequencing was performed on peripheral blood. These receptors all come from a woman aged 25 to 39 with acute or convalescent COVID-19.

J is TRBJ2-1 and V is TRBV5-6; maybe TRBD1 (6 bases). The CDR3 length is 12 residues. With 2 bases removed from V and 10 bases from J, the gap between germline ends came to 10 bases. Germline values: CDR1 SGHDT, CDR2 YYEEEE. The DNA of the CDR3 is TGTGCCAGCAGCTTACAGGGTTGGGAGCAGTTCTTC. Protein product: CASSLQGWEQFF. The entire variable domain, with the rest obtained from reference TRBV5-6 and TRBJ2-1, is as follows: DAGVTQSPTHLIKTRGQQVTLRCSPKSGHDTVSWYQQALGQGPQFIFQYYEEEERQRGNFPDRFSGHQFPNYSSELNVNALLLGDSALYLCASSLQGWEQFFGPGTRLTVL.

V usage is TRBV5-6 and J usage is TRBJ2-3; 8 bases fit TRBD2. Unmatched junction bases numbered 4, after V lost 2 bases and J lost 2 bases. The CDR3 consists of 15 residues. From germline, CDR1 is SGHDT and CDR2 YYEEEE. The CDR3 DNA reads as TGTGCCAGCAGCTTAGGCGGGGGGCCCACAGATACGCAGTATTTT. As protein: CASSLGGGPTDTQYF.

The V call is TRBV6-5, the J call TRBJ1-1, with TRBD1 matching 7 bases. The germline gives CDR1 MNHEY, CDR2 SVGAGI. The CDR3 extends over 16 amino acids. J gave up 0 bases and V 0 bases, and 4 bases lay outside the gene matches. The CDR3 coding sequence is TGTGCCAGCAGTTACTCGCTGACAGGGCTGAACACTGAAGCTTTCTTT. Its protein is CASSYSLTGLNTEAFF.

The count of this clone is one. The chain joins TRBV27 to TRBJ2-7; 11 bases map to TRBD2. V trimming: 6 bases; J trimming: 6 bases; junction bases outside the gene matches: 4. Germline CDR1 and CDR2: MNHEY and SMNVEV (reference sequence). CDR3 length equals 13 residues. The CDR3 DNA reads TGTGCCAGCAGATTAGCGGGGGGGAGCGAGCAGTACTTC. Amino acid sequence: CASRLAGGSEQYF.

This chain links TRBV30 with TRBJ2-3, with TRBD2 matching 9 bases. CDR1 and CDR2 (germline): GTSNPN, SVGIG (reference sequence). With V trimmed by 1 base and J by 0 bases, 11 bases remained unmatched. This CDR3 has 18 amino acids. CDR3 nucleotides: TGTGCCTGGAGTGCCATGGCAGGCGGGGGGGCGAGCACAGATACGCAGTATTTT. Its translation is CAWSAMAGGGASTDTQYF.

DNA for the CDR3: TGTGCCAGTACCACCAGCGGAATCCTTAGCTCCTATAATTCACCCCTCCACTTT. It encodes CASTTSGILSSYNSPLHF. The chain employs TRBV19 and TRBJ1-6; D is undetermined. V was trimmed by 7 bases and J by 0 bases, leaving 19 bases between them. The CDR3 runs to 18 residues. From germline, CDR1 is LNHDA and CDR2 SQIVND (reference sequence).

The J gene is TRBJ2-1, the V gene TRBV5-1, with D perhaps TRBD1 (5 bases). V was pared by 0 bases and J by 4 bases, with 8 bases between. CDR3 length equals 14 residues. Looked up from germline, CDR1 is SGHRS and CDR2 is YFSETQ. This chain's CDR3 is CASSLEQVYNEQFF. CDR3 in DNA: TGCGCCAGCAGCTTGGAACAGGTGTACAATGAGCAGTTCTTC.

This clone was recorded only once. The chain employs TRBV27 and TRBJ2-5, with D possibly being TRBD1 (6 bases). With 3 bases removed from V and 5 bases from J, the gap between germline ends came to 7 bases. The germline CDR1 and CDR2 sequences are MNHEY and SMNVEV (reference sequence). The CDR3 contains 12 residues. The CDR3 is CASSFDRETQYF. The CDR3, as DNA: TGTGCCAGCAGTTTCGACAGGGAGACCCAGTACTTC.